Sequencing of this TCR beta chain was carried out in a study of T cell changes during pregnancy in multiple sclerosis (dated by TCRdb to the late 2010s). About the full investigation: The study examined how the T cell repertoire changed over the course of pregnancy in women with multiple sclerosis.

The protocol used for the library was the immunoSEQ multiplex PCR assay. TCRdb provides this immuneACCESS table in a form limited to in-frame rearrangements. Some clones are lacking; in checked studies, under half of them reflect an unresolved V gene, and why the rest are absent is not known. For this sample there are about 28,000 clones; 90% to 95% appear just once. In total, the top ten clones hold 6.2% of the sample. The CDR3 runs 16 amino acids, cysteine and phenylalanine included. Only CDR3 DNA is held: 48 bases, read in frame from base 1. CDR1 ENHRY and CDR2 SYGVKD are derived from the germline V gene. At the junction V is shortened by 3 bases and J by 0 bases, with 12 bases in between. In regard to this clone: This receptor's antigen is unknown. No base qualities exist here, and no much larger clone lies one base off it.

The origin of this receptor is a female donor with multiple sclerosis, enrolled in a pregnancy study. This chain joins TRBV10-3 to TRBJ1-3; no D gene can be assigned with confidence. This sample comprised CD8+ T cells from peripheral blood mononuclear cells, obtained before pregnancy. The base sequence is TGTGCCATCAGTGATCTTGACAAGAGCTCTGGAAACACCATATATTTT. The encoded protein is CAISDLDKSSGNTIYF.